These 17 T cell receptor beta chains originate from one sample sequenced in a study of shared clonotypes between healthy human individuals. Data came from immunoSEQ multiplex PCR; TCRdb stores just in-frame clones and leaves some out. The data hold just over 2,000,000 clones, with just under 95% observed a single time. CD8 cells classed as naive were CD45RO-negative and positively selected for CCR7, excluding terminally differentiated effector memory CD45RA+ cells. The specimen sequenced was naive CD8+ T cells sorted from blood. Every receptor here comes from a man between 18 and 35 years old in good health.

The J gene is TRBJ2-3, the V gene TRBV27, with TRBD1 identical over 10 bases. V gave up 0 bases and J gave up 1 base; unmatched junction bases: 10. CDR1 is MNHEY, CDR2 SMNVEV, per germline (reference sequence). There are 19 residues in the CDR3. CDR3 bases: TGTGCCAGCAGTTTATCGGGGCCAGAGGGGACAGGGGGCACAGATACGCAGTATTTT. Translated, it gives CASSLSGPEGTGGTDTQYF.

The chain links TRBV19 to TRBJ1-5, with D unresolved. Looked up from germline, CDR1 is LNHDA and CDR2 is SQIVND (reference sequence). Trimming left V 5 bases short and J 4 bases short, with 6 bases between. The length of the CDR3 is 12 residues. This CDR3 is CASSFENQPQHF. CDR3 DNA: TGTGCCAGTAGTTTCGAGAATCAGCCCCAGCATTTT.

The chain employs TRBV10-3 and TRBJ2-7; TRBD2 might be the D (5 bases). Deletions cut 4 bases from V and 7 bases from J, with 14 bases between. CDR1 and CDR2 from the germline V gene are ENHRY and SYGVKD. CDR3 length: 13 amino acids. The CDR3 bases are TGTGCCATCAGTGGAGGGTCGATGTGGGAGCAGTACTTC. Its translation is CAISGGSMWEQYF.

In the case of this clone: This sample includes further DNA sequences coding for the same CDR3. This rearrangement joins TRBV13 to TRBJ2-3; D call uncertain. Germline V lookup: CDR1 PRHDT, CDR2 FYEKMQ (reference sequence). The CDR3 sequence is 15 residues long. The V gene lost 1 base and the J gene lost 1 base, with 9 bases spanning the gap. The CDR3 region is CASSLAGLRTDTQYF. The CDR3 region has the DNA TGTGCCAGCAGCTTAGCGGGCCTCCGCACAGATACGCAGTATTTT.

The chain employs TRBV5-4 and TRBJ2-3, with unresolved D. V lost 0 bases and J 4 bases, leaving 6 bases between the germline ends. CDR1 is SGHNT and CDR2 is YYREEE in the germline V gene (reference sequence). The CDR3 consists of 13 residues. CDR3 in amino acids: CASSLGIPDTQYF. In DNA, the CDR3 is TGTGCCAGCAGCTTGGGGATCCCAGATACGCAGTATTTT.

The J gene is TRBJ2-5, the V gene TRBV12-5, with 7 bases fitting TRBD1. V shed 2 bases, J shed 3 bases, and the junction held 3 bases outside the gene matches. CDR1 LGHNT and CDR2 FRNRAP come from the germline V gene. The CDR3 totals 14 residues. For the CDR3, the DNA is TGTGCTAGTGGTTTGATAGGGGGCGAAGAGACCCAGTACTTC. It specifies CASGLIGGEETQYF.

About this clone itself: The sample contains more than one DNA sequence encoding this CDR3. The CDR3 here is CASSFIGELFF. The CDR3 nucleotides read TGTGCCAGCAGCTTTATCGGGGAGCTGTTTTTT. The rearrangement uses TRBV5-6 and TRBJ2-2; D is unclear. Germline V CDR1 and CDR2: SGHDT, YYEEEE. The CDR3 has 11 amino acids. The V gene lost 2 bases and the J gene lost 7 bases, with 3 bases spanning the gap.

This clone was detected a few times. The sample has other DNA sequences that encode this CDR3 too. This rearrangement joins TRBV6-4 to TRBJ1-2; D gene uncertain. The CDR3 loop spans 11 amino acids. V was clipped by 0 bases and J by 7 bases, with 3 bases between them. Per germline, CDR1 MRHNA and CDR2 SNTAGT. The CDR3 reads CASSDSSGYTF. As DNA, the CDR3 is TGTGCCAGCAGTGACTCTTCTGGCTACACCTTC.

The V gene is TRBV10-2, the J gene TRBJ1-5, with TRBD1 as a possible D gene (5 bases). The germline V gene encodes CDR1 WSHSY and CDR2 SAAADI. This CDR3 has 16 amino acids. V was shortened by 2 bases and J by 1 base, with 12 bases between the two germline ends. CDR3: CASSEAWGRSNQPQHF. CDR3 DNA: TGCGCCAGCAGTGAGGCGTGGGGGAGGAGCAATCAGCCCCAGCATTTT.

This clone was seen a single time. The chain couples TRBV7-9 to TRBJ2-5; D could derive from TRBD1 or TRBD2 (5 bases each). This CDR3 comprises 17 residues. Per the germline V gene, CDR1 is SEHNR and CDR2 is FQNEAQ (reference sequence). V was clipped by 2 bases and J by 4 bases, with 20 bases between them. The CDR3 region is CASSLYQGETIAETQYF. CDR3 DNA: TGTGCCAGCAGCTTATATCAAGGGGAGACGATTGCAGAGACCCAGTACTTC.

The V and J genes are TRBV27 and TRBJ1-1; 7 bases map to TRBD1. The ends lost 1 base at V and 0 bases at J; junction bases unmatched: 5. Germline lookup yields CDR1 MNHEY and CDR2 SMNVEV (reference sequence). The CDR3 covers 16 residues. CDR3 region: CASSLWPGTVNTEAFF. The CDR3 DNA is TGTGCCAGCAGTTTATGGCCCGGGACAGTGAACACTGAAGCTTTCTTT.

V gene TRBV10-3 combines with J gene TRBJ2-2; 11 bases map to TRBD2. This CDR3 has 18 residues. With V trimmed by 0 bases and J by 5 bases, 8 bases remained unmatched. Looked up from germline, CDR1 is ENHRY and CDR2 is SYGVKD. CDR3 DNA: TGTGCCATCAGTGAGTCCCCCGCTAGCGGGGGGCTTACCGGGGAGCTGTTTTTT. It translates to CAISESPASGGLTGELFF.

The chain has TRBV2 and TRBJ2-7, with TRBD2 matching 15 bases. Looked up from germline, CDR1 is SNHLY and CDR2 is FYNNEI. J gave up 6 bases and V 2 bases, and 8 bases lay outside the gene matches. The CDR3 is 17 amino acids. CDR3 region: CASSEIGLAGGAGEQYF. In DNA, the CDR3 is TGTGCCAGCAGTGAAATTGGACTAGCGGGAGGGGCAGGCGAGCAGTACTTC.

CDR3 sequence: CASSYGGAELFF. DNA for the CDR3: TGTGCCAGCAGCTACGGGGGGGCGGAGCTGTTTTTT. V usage is TRBV9 and J usage is TRBJ2-2, with 8 bases lining up with TRBD2. This CDR3 has 12 amino acids. J gave up 10 bases and V 4 bases, and 3 bases lay outside the gene matches. Germline-derived CDR1 and CDR2 are SGDLS and YYNGEE.

V is TRBV19 and J is TRBJ1-1; D not resolved. V dropped 3 bases and J dropped 0 bases, with 11 bases sitting between them. The CDR3 consists of 15 residues. Germline CDR1 and CDR2: LNHDA and SQIVND (reference sequence). The CDR3 region is CASSMTLTVNTEAFF. In DNA form, the CDR3 reads TGTGCCAGTAGTATGACATTAACGGTGAACACTGAAGCTTTCTTT.

CDR3 region: CASWARPRNEQFF. CDR3 in DNA: TGTGCCAGCTGGGCACGACCGAGGAATGAGCAGTTCTTC. The chain carries TRBV6-1 and TRBJ2-1; D is unresolved. CDR1 and CDR2 from the germline V gene are MNHNS and SASEGT. The V gene lost 8 bases and the J gene lost 7 bases, with 15 bases spanning the gap. CDR3 length: 13 residues.

This chain links TRBV10-2 with TRBJ2-3; 12 bases are a match to TRBD2. V lost 3 bases and J lost 0; bases outside the gene matches: 4. Germline-derived CDR1 and CDR2 are WSHSY and SAAADI. This CDR3 is built from 17 residues. As DNA, the CDR3 is TGCGCCAGCAGTGACCCTGGGACTAGCGGGAGCACAGATACGCAGTATTTT. Its protein product is CASSDPGTSGSTDTQYF.